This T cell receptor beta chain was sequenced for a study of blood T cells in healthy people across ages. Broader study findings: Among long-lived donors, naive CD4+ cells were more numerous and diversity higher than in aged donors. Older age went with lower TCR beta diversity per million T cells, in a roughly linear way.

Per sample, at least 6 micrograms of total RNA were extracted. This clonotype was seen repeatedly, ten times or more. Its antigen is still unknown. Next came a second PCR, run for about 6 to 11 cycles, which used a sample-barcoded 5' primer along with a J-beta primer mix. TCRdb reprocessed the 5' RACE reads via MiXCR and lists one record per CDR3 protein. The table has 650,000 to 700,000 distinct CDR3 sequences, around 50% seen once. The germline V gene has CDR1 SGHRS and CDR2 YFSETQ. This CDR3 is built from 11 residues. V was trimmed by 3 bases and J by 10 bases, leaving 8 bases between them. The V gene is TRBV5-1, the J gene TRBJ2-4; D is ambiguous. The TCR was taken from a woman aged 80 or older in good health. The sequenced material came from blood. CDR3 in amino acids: CASSSDRIQYF. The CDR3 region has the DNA TGCGCCAGCAGCTCCGATAGAATTCAGTACTTC.